This TCR beta chain emerged from a study of a mutant IDH1 vaccine in newly diagnosed glioma. Whole-study context: Treatment recipients were approximately 60% male and roughly 38% female, and their mean age was around 40 years. Earlier therapy was either radiotherapy, temozolomide, or both, and most got both.

Time point reported: baseline, week 1 (first vaccination visit). The sample's treatment: pre-vaccination baseline after standard-of-care therapy. Astrocytomas that were new, WHO grade 3 or 4, IDH1-mutant and ATRX-lost were present in the donors. Study-wide findings and caveats: Pseudoprogression showed no apparent link to changes in top peripheral T cell clonotypes.

Produced via immunoSEQ multiplex PCR; TCRdb's table is partial and in-frame only. The sample comprises 55,000 to 70,000 clones, 65% to 90% of which are singletons, and around 2.9% rests with the top ten. Regarding this clone: Its specificity is not known.

This sample comprised PBMCs, obtained from a glioma patient treated with radiotherapy, temozolomide or both. The TCR originated in a man aged 25 to 40 with glioma.

CDR3 loop: CASSRNPHGGPYNEQFF. CDR3 in DNA: TGTGCCAGCAGCAGAAATCCCCATGGGGGGCCCTACAATGAGCAGTTCTTC. This chain links TRBV16 with TRBJ2-1; D possibly matches TRBD1 or TRBD2 (6 bases each). V lost 5 bases to trimming and J lost 2 bases, with 19 bases between them. The CDR3 loop spans 17 amino acids. Germline CDR1 KGHSY, CDR2 FQNENV.